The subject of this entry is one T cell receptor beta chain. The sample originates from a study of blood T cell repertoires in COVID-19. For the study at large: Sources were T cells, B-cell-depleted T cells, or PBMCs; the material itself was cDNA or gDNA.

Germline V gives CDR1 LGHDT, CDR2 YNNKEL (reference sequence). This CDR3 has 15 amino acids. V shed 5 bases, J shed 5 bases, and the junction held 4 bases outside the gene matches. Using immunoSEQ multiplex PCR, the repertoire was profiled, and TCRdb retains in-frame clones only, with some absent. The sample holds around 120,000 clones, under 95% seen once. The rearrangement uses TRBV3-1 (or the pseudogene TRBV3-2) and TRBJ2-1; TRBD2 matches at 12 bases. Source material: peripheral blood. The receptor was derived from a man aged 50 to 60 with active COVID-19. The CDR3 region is CASSIRLAGDNEQFF. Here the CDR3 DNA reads TGTGCCAGCAGCATTCGACTAGCGGGGGACAATGAGCAGTTCTTC.